This T cell receptor beta chain was identified in a study of T cells in Graves' hyperthyroidism and ophthalmopathy. Across the study: At initial diagnosis, before any treatment had begun, peripheral blood was obtained.

The CDR3 sequence is 15 residues long. Germline lookup yields CDR1 SGHTA and CDR2 FQGNSA. Trimming removed 0 bases from V and 6 bases from J, with 15 bases in between. With respect to this clonotype: The antigen is not known.

Amplified TCR beta CDR3 regions came from RNA transcripts. HTBI primers were the set used in a first-round RT-PCR of the TCR CDR3. From the multiplex PCR reads, TCRdb called clonotypes with MiXCR, one entry per CDR3 protein. Of about 280,000 distinct CDR3 sequences detected, around a quarter appear once; the ten largest clones hold around 28%. Study-level points and caveats: Classification by a 13 V-J model distinguished ophthalmopathy from stable hyperthyroidism.

The chain uses TRBV7-2 and TRBJ2-7; D perhaps matches TRBD1 (5 bases). The sample was blood. The sequence was collected from a man aged 40-55 years with Graves' hyperthyroidism that later progressed to Graves' ophthalmopathy. The CDR3 here is CASSLAVGVPREQYF. CDR3 DNA: TGTGCCAGCAGCTTAGCTGTAGGGGTCCCTCGCGAGCAGTACTTC.